This T cell receptor (beta chain) was obtained from a study of blood T cell repertoires in COVID-19 (dated by TCRdb to 2018 to 2020). Broadly, across the study: Collaborator samples came from the United States, Italy and Spain and covered acute and convalescent phases of COVID-19. The material from the prospective study consisted of cDNA or gDNA derived from T cells, B-cell-depleted T cells, or PBMCs. The repertoires were released in a freely available public database intended as a resource for research on the immune response to SARS-CoV-2. Where available, HLA class I and class II types were taken from metadata supplied by the sample provider and were not determined by assay-based typing. The dataset comprised deeply sampled blood TCRbeta repertoires from subjects exposed to, actively infected with, or recovered from COVID-19. Samples came from the ongoing ImmuneRACE study (first 160 participants) plus 1,254 subjects from 6 global collaborators. Nearly every sample came with metadata listing a de-identified subject ID, COVID-19 status, age in years and sex.

Via the germline V gene, CDR1 is MNHEY and CDR2 SVGAGI. At the junction V is shortened by 7 bases and J by 5 bases; bases outside the gene matches: 7. The CDR3 runs 14 amino acids, cysteine and phenylalanine included. Solely the CDR3 DNA is kept, with 42 bases framed from the first base. Paper-wide results and their limitations: The quantity of clinical and demographic metadata differed by source and by participant and was supplied without curation.

The immunoSEQ Assay, a bias-controlled multiplex PCR, was used to amplify TCRbeta CDR3 regions from genomic DNA. In the paper's pipeline: Within the assay, amplification of reference gene primers was used to estimate how many nucleated cells each sample contained. To quantify the absolute abundance of each unique TCRbeta CDR3 rearrangement, sequence reads were collapsed and filtered. Productive Simpson clonality was computed per sample as the square root of Simpson's diversity index over productive rearrangements. Held by TCRdb, this immuneACCESS table contains in-frame sequences only and omits some clones. Under half of the omission traces to an unresolved V gene where checked; the cause of the rest is unknown. V, J and clone size were drawn from that table, and D and trimming were deduced from the DNA. The sample table holds 350,000 to 450,000 clones, of which about 85% were seen once. The ten top clones hold roughly 3.6% of the sample.

Regarding this clone: Its specific antigen is unknown. No per-base quality is available; no much larger clone lies one base away.

Each collaborating institution followed its own protocols to collect whole blood in K2EDTA tubes. For TCRbeta analysis, collaborators shipped samples in one of three forms: frozen whole blood, isolated PBMCs, or DNA extracted from either of those sample types. The chain uses TRBV6-5 and TRBJ2-4; 8 of the junction bases match TRBD1. The sequence was obtained from a woman aged 18-30 years with acute or convalescent COVID-19. Specimen: peripheral blood. CDR3 loop: CASKIGQGQNIQYF. The bases are TGTGCCAGCAAAATAGGACAGGGCCAAAACATTCAGTACTTC.